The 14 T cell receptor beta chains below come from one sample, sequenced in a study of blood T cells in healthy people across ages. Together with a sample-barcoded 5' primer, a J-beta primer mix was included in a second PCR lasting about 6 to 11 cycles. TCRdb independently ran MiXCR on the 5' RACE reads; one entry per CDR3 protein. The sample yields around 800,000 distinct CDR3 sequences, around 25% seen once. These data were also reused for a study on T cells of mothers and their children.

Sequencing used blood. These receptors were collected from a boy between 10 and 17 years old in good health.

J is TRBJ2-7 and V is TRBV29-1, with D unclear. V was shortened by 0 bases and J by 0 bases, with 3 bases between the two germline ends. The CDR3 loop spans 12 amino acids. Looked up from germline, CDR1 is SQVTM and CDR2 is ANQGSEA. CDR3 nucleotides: TGCAGCGTTGAAGACAGCTCCTACGAGCAGTACTTC. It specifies CSVEDSSYEQYF.

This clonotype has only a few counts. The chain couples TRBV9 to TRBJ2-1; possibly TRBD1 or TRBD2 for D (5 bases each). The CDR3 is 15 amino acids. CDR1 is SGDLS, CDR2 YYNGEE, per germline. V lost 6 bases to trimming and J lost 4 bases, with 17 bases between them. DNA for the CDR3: TGTGCCAGCACCCGCGCCGGGGCTTTTTACAATGAGCAGTTCTTC. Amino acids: CASTRAGAFYNEQFF. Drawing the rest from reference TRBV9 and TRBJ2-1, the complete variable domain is DSGVTQTPKHLITATGQRVTLRCSPRSGDLSVYWYQQSLDQGLQFLIQYYNGEERAKGNILERFSAQQFPDLHSELNLSSLELGDSALYFCASTRAGAFYNEQFFGPGTRLTVL.

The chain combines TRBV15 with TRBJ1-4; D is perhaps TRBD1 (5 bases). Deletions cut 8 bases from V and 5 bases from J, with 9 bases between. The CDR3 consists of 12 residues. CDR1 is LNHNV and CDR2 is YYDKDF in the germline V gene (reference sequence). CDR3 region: CATSGGNEKLFF. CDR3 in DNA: TGTGCCACCTCTGGGGGAAATGAAAAACTGTTTTTT.

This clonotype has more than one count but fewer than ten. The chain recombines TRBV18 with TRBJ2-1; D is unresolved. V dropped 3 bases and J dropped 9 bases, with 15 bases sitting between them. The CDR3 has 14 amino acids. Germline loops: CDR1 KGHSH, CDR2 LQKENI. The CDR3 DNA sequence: TGTGCCAGCTCACCTAACTCCGAGGAAGTTGAGCAGTTCTTC. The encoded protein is CASSPNSEEVEQFF.

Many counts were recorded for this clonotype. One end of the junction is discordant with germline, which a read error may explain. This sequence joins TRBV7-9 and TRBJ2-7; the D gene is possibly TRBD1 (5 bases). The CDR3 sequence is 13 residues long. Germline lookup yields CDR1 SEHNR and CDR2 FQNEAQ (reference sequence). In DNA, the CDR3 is TGCGCCAGCAGCTTGTCTCAGGGTTACGAGCAGTACTTC. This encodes CASSLSQGYEQYF.

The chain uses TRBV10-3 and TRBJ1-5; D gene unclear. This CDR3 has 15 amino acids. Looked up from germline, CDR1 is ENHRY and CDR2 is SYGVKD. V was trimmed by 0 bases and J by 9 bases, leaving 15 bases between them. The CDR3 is CAISESVVGGGPQHF. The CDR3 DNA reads TGTGCCATCAGTGAGTCGGTCGTGGGCGGCGGGCCCCAGCATTTT.

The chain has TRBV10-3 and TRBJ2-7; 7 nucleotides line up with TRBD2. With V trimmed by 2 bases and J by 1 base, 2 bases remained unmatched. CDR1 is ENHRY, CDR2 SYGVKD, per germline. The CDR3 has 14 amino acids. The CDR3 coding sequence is TGTGCCATCAGTGAGCCCGGGGGGTCCTACGAGCAGTACTTC. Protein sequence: CAISEPGGSYEQYF.

For the CDR3, the DNA is TGCAGCTCTCGGACACTTTTATATGGCTACACCTTC. Its translation: CSSRTLLYGYTF. V gene TRBV29-1 combines with J gene TRBJ1-2, with D possibly matching TRBD1 (5 bases). The CDR3 length is 12 residues. V dropped 8 bases and J dropped 5 bases, with 15 bases sitting between them. Germline values: CDR1 SQVTM, CDR2 ANQGSEA.

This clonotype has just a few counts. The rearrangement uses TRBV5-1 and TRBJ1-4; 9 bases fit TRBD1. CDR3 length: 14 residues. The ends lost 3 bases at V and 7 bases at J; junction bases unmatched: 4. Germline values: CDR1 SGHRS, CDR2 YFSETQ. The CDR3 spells CASSSEDRGEKLFF. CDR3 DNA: TGCGCCAGCAGCTCAGAGGACAGGGGTGAAAAACTGTTTTTT.

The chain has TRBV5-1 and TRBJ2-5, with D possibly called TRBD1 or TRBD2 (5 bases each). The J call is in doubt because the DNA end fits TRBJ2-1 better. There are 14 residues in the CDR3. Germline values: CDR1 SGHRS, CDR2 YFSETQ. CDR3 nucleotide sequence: TGCGCCAGCAGCTTCGGGACGGACGAGAGTGAGCAGTTCTTC. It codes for CASSFGTDESEQFF.

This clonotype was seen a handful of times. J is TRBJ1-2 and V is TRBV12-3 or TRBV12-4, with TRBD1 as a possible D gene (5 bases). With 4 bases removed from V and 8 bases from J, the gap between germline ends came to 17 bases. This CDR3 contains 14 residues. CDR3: CASSSTENPGGYTF. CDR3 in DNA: TGTGCCAGCAGTTCGACAGAAAATCCGGGCGGCTACACCTTC.

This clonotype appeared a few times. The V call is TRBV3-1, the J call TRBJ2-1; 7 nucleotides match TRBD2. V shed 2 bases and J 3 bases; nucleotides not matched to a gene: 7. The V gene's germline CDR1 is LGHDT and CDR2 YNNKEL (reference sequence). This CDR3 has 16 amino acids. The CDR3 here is CASSQTTGGGYNEQFF. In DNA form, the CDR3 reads TGTGCCAGCAGCCAAACGACTGGCGGGGGCTACAATGAGCAGTTCTTC.

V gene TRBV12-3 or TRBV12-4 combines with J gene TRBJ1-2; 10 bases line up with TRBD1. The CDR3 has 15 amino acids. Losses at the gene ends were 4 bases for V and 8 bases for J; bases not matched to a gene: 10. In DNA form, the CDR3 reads TGTGCCAGCAGTTGGCCGGGACAGGGGTTCGAAGGCTACACCTTC. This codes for CASSWPGQGFEGYTF.

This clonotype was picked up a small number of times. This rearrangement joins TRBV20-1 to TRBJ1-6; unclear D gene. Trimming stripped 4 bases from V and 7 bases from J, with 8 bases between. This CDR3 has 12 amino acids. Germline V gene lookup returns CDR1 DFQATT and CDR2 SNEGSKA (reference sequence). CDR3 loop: CSATPWNSPLHF. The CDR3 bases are TGCAGTGCTACCCCATGGAATTCACCCCTCCACTTT.